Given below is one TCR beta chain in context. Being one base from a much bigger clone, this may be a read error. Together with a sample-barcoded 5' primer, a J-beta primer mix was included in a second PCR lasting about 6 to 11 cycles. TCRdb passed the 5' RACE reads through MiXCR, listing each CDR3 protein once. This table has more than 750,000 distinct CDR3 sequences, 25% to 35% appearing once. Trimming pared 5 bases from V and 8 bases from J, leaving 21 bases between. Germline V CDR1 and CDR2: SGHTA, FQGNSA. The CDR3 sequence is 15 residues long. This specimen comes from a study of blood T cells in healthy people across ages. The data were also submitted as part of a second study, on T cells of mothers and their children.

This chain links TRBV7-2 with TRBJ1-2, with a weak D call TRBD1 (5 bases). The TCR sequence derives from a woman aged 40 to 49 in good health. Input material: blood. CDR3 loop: CASSTAGGGADGYTF. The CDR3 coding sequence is TGTGCCAGCAGCACCGCCGGCGGAGGGGCGGACGGCTACACCTTC. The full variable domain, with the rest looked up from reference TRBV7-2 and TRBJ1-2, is GAGVSQSPSNKVTEKGKDVELRCDPISGHTALYWYRQSLGQGLEFLIYFQGNSAPDKSGLPSDRFSAERTGGSVSTLTIQRTQQEDSAVYLCASSTAGGGADGYTFGSGTRLTVV.